Below, one T cell receptor (beta chain) is given with its context. Antigen unknown. Second-dose groups at about 4 or about 12 weeks were pooled. Trimming left V 2 bases short and J 4 bases short, with 15 bases between. The CDR3 covers 16 residues. The germline gives CDR1 SGHVS, CDR2 FQNEAQ. TCRdb keeps only in-frame clones here, not all; method: immunoSEQ multiplex PCR. The table shows around 99,000 clones, with roughly 92% occurring only once. This sample stems from a study of T cell responses to AZD1222 COVID-19 vaccine. Study-wide findings and caveats: Compared with day 0, the breadth and depth of the Spike-specific TCR repertoire rose significantly after two doses of AZD1222. All repertoire sampling was performed exclusively after the peak T cell response.

The chain recombines TRBV7-8 with TRBJ1-3, with D possibly matching TRBD1 (5 bases). This clonotype originated in an adult who received the AZD1222 COVID-19 vaccine. The sample consisted of peripheral blood, taken 28 days after the second AZD1222 dose. The chain's CDR3 is CASSLRAGSAGNTIYF. In DNA form, the CDR3 reads TGTGCCAGCAGCTTACGGGCAGGGTCGGCGGGAAACACCATATATTTT. The complete variable domain, with remaining parts taken from reference TRBV7-8 and TRBJ1-3, reads GAGVSQSPRYKVAKRGQDVALRCDPISGHVSLFWYQQALGQGPEFLTYFQNEAQLDKSGLPSDRFFAERPEGSVSTLKIQRTQQEDSAVYLCASSLRAGSAGNTIYFGEGSWLTVV.